This record covers a single TCR beta chain. No antigen is known for it. Amplification used 60 Vbeta primers and 13 Jbeta primers. Clones were read by immunoSEQ multiplex PCR, and TCRdb kept only the in-frame ones, dropping some. This sample carries about 120,000 clones, about 68% of them seen once, and the ten largest clones take roughly 10%. The data are from a study of cytomegalovirus exposure and HLA in healthy donors. The study's findings and limits: Being indistinguishable, some V segments were excluded, TRBV6-2 and TRBV6-3 among them.

V shed 0 bases, J shed 2 bases, and the junction held 8 bases outside the gene matches. Germline V gene lookup returns CDR1 SGDLS and CDR2 YYNGEE. This CDR3 comprises 17 residues. The specimen sequenced was PBMCs. This chain links TRBV9 with TRBJ2-1, with 7 bases identical to TRBD2. The TCR was taken from a woman in her 40s in good health and CMV-seropositive. The CDR3 here is CASSVGVAGDPYNEQFF. The CDR3 DNA sequence: TGTGCCAGCAGCGTAGGGGTGGCGGGAGATCCCTACAATGAGCAGTTCTTC. The variable domain in full, with the rest retrieved from reference TRBV9 and TRBJ2-1, is DSGVTQTPKHLITATGQRVTLRCSPRSGDLSVYWYQQSLDQGLQFLIQYYNGEERAKGNILERFSAQQFPDLHSELNLSSLELGDSALYFCASSVGVAGDPYNEQFFGPGTRLTVL.